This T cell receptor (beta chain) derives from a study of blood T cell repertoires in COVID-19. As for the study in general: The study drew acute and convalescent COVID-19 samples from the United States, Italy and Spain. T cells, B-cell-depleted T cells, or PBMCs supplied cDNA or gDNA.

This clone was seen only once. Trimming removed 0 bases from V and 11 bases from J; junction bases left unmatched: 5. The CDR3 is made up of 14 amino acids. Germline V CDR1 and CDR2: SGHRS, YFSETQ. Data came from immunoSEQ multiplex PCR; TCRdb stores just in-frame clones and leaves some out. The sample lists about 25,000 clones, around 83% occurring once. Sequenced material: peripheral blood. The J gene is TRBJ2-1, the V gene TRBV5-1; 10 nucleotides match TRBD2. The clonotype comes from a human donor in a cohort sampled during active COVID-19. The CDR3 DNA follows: TGCGCCAGCAGCTTGGCGGCTAGCGGGGGACAGCAGTTCTTC. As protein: CASSLAASGGQQFF. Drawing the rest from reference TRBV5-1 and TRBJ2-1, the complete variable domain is KAGVTQTPRYLIKTRGQQVTLSCSPISGHRSVSWYQQTPGQGLQFLFEYFSETQRNKGNFPGRFSGRQFSNSRSEMNVSTLELGDSALYLCASSLAASGGQQFFGPGTRLTVL.